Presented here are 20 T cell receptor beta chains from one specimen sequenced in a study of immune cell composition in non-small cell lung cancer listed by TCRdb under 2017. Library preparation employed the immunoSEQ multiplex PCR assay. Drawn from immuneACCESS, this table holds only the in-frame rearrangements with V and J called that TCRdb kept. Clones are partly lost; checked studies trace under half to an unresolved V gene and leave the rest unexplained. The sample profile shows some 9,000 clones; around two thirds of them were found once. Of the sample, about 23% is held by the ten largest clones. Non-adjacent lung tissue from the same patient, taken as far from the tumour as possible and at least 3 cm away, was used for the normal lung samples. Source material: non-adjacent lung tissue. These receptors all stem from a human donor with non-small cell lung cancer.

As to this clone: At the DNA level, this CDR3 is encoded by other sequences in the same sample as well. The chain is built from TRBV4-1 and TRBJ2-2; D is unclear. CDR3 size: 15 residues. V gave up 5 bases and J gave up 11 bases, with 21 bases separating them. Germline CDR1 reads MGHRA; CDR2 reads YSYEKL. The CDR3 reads CASSSTSRIIGELFF. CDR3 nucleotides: TGCGCCAGCAGCTCGACAAGCCGCATCATCGGAGAGCTGTTTTTT.

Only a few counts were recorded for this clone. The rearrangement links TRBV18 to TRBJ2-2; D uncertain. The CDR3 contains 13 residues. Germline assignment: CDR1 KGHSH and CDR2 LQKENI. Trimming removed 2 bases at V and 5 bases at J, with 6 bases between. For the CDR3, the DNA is TGTGCCAGCTCACCAGGCCAGACCGGGGAGCTGTTTTTT. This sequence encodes CASSPGQTGELFF.

The chain's CDR3 is CASSQDWGGGEKLFF. CDR3 nucleotide sequence: TGCGCCAGCAGCCAAGATTGGGGAGGGGGTGAAAAACTGTTTTTT. This chain links TRBV4-3 with TRBJ1-4; D might be TRBD1 (6 bases). This CDR3 comprises 15 residues. The ends were cut back, 0 bases at V and 7 bases at J, with 12 bases in the middle. Germline CDR1 reads LGHNA; CDR2 reads YSLEER.

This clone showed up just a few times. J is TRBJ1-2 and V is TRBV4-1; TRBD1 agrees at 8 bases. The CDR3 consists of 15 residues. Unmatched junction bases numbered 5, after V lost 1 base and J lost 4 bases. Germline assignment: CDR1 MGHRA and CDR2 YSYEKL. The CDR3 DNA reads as TGCGCCAGCAGCCAAGCCATAACAGGGGGCTATGGCTACACCTTC. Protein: CASSQAITGGYGYTF.

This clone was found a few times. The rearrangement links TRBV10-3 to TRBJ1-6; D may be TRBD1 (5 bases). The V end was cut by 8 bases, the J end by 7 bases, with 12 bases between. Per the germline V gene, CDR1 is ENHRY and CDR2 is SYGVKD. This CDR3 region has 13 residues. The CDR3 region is CAIGWGGNSPLHF. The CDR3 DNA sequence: TGTGCCATCGGTTGGGGGGGGAATTCACCCCTCCACTTT.

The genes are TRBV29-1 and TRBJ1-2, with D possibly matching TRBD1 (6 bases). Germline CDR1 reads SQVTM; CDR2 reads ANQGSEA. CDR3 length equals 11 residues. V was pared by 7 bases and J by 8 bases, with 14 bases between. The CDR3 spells CSGTGGGGYTF. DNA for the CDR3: TGCAGCGGAACTGGGGGGGGCGGCTACACCTTC.

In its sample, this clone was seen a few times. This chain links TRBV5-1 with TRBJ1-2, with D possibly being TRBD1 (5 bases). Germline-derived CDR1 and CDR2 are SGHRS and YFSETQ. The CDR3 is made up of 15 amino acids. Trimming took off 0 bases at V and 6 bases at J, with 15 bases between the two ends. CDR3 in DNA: TGCGCCAGCAGCTTGGAGGACCGGACATTTGATGGCTACACCTTC. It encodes CASSLEDRTFDGYTF.

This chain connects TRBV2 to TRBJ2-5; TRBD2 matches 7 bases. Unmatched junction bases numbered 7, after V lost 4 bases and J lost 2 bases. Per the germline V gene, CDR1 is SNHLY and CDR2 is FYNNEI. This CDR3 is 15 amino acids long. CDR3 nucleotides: TGTGCCAGCAGTGCGGGGAGGGCAACACAAGAGACCCAGTACTTC. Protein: CASSAGRATQETQYF. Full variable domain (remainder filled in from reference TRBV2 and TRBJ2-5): EPEVTQTPSHQVTQMGQEVILRCVPISNHLYFYWYRQILGQKVEFLVSFYNNEISEKSEIFDDQFSVERPDGSNFTLKIRSTKLEDSAMYFCASSAGRATQETQYFGPGTRLLVL.

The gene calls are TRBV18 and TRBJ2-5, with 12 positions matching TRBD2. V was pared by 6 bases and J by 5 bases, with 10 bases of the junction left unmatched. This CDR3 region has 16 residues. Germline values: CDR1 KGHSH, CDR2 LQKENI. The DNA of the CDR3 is TGTGCCAGCTCGCCTCTAGCGGGGGGGCCCGATGAGACCCAGTACTTC. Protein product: CASSPLAGGPDETQYF.

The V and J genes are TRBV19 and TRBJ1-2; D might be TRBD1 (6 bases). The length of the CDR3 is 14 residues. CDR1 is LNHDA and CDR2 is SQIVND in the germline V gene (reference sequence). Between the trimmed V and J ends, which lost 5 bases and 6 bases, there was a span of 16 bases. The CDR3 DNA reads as TGTGCCAGTAGTGGATTACAGGGACGTCATGGCTACACCTTC. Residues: CASSGLQGRHGYTF.

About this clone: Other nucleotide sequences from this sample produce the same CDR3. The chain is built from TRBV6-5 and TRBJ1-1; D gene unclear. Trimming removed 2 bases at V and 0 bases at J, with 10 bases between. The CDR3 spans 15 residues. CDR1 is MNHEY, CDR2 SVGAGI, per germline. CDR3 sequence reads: CASSYDPGLNTEAFF. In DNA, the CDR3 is TGTGCCAGCAGTTACGATCCGGGGTTGAACACTGAAGCTTTCTTT.

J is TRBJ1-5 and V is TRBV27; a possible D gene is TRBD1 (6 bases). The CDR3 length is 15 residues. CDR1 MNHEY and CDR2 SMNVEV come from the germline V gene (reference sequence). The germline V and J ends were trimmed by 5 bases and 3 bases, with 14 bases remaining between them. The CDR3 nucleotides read TGTGCCAGCAGTACCAACAGGGAACCCAATCAGCCCCAGCATTTT. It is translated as CASSTNREPNQPQHF.

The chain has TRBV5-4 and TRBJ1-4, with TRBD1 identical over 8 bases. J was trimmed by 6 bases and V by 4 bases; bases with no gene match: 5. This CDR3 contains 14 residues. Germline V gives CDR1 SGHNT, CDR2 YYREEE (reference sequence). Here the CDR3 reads CASSAGQEHEKLFF. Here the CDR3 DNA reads TGTGCCAGCAGCGCGGGACAGGAGCATGAAAAACTGTTTTTT.

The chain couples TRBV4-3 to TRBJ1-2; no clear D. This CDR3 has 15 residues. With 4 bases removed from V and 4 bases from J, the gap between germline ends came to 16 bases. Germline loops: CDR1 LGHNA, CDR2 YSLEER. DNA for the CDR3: TGCGCCAGCAGCCTAGACCCTACCCAAACCTATGGCTACACCTTC. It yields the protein CASSLDPTQTYGYTF.

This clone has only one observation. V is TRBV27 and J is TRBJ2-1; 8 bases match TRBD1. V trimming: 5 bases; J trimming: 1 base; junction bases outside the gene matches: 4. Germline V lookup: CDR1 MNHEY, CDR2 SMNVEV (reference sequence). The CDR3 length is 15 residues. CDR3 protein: CASSRQGPSYNEQFF. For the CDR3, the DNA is TGTGCCAGCAGTCGACAGGGGCCTTCCTACAATGAGCAGTTCTTC.

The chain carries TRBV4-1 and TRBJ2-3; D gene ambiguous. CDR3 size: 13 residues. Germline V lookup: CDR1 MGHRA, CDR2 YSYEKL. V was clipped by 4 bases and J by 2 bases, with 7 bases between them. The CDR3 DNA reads TGCGCCAGCAGCCGTTACAACACAGATACGCAGTATTTT. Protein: CASSRYNTDTQYF.

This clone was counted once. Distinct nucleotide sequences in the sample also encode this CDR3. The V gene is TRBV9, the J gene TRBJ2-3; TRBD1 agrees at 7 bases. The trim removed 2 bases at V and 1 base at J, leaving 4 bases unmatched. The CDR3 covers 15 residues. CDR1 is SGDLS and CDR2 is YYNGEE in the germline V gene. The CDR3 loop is CASSVTGDGTDTQYF. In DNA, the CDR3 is TGTGCCAGCAGCGTCACAGGGGACGGCACAGATACGCAGTATTTT.

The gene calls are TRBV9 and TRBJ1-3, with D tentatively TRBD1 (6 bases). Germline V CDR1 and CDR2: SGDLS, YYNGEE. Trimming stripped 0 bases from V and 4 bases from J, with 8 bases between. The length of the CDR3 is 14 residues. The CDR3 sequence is CASSVDREGNTIYF. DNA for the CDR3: TGTGCCAGCAGCGTAGACAGGGAGGGAAACACCATATATTTT. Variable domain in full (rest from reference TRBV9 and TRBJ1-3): DSGVTQTPKHLITATGQRVTLRCSPRSGDLSVYWYQQSLDQGLQFLIQYYNGEERAKGNILERFSAQQFPDLHSELNLSSLELGDSALYFCASSVDREGNTIYFGEGSWLTVV.

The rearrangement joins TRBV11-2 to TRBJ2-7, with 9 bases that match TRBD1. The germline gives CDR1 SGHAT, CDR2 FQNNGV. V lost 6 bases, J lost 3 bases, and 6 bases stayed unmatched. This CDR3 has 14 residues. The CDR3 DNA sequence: TGTGCCAGCAGTACCTCGACAGGGGGCTACGAGCAGTACTTC. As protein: CASSTSTGGYEQYF.

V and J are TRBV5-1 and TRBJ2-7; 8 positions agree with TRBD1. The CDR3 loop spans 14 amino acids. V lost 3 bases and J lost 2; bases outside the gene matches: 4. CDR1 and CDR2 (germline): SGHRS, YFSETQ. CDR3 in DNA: TGCGCCAGCAGCTCGACAGGGGAGGCCTACGAGCAGTACTTC. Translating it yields CASSSTGEAYEQYF.